The following is a T cell receptor (beta chain) sequence with its context. Its antigen remains unknown. A heparinised blood draw that averaged around 0.12 L was obtained once from each donor. Purity of each sorted population was above 95%. Since all of the isolated RNA was reverse transcribed, expressed TCRB transcripts were what got sequenced. Here immunoSEQ multiplex PCR was the method, and the copy in TCRdb shows in-frame clones only, minus some. The sample carries about 250,000 clones, roughly 15% recorded once. This specimen belongs to a study of beta chain features in type 1 diabetes. Study in general: When patients were set against healthy donors, age, gender and cell yields were similar. Study-wide results and caveats: Within patients, naive, central memory and Treg TCRB repertoires seemed more similar than within healthy donors.

The CDR3 is 15 residues long. CDR1 is SGDLS and CDR2 is YYNGEE in the germline V gene. Trimming pared 2 bases from V and 4 bases from J, leaving 12 bases between. The TCR was taken from a woman in her thirties or forties in good health. This rearrangement joins TRBV9 to TRBJ2-2; maybe TRBD2 (5 bases). Sequencing input: naive CD4+ T cells from blood. The CDR3 region has the DNA TGTGCCAGCAGCGTCCGGGGTAGGGCCACCGGGGAGCTGTTTTTT. Translating gives CASSVRGRATGELFF.